The 5 T cell receptor beta chains reported below all come from one sample, sequenced in a study of T cell repertoires in ileal Crohn's disease. Profiled with immunoSEQ multiplex PCR; TCRdb holds only in-frame clones, not every one. Of 14,000 or so clones listed, around four fifths are singletons. Material: ileal tissue. These receptors all stem from an adult with Crohn's disease.

J is TRBJ1-1 and V is TRBV6-1; a possible D gene is TRBD1 (5 bases). Germline CDR1 MNHNS, CDR2 SASEGT. This CDR3 region has 15 residues. Trimming removed 6 bases from V and 3 bases from J, with 17 bases in between. CDR3 amino acids: CASSASTQGDTEAFF. The CDR3 coding sequence is TGTGCCAGCAGCGCCTCGACCCAAGGGGACACTGAAGCTTTCTTT.

V usage is TRBV10-3 and J usage is TRBJ2-7; 12 nucleotides align to TRBD2. The germline V gene has CDR1 ENHRY and CDR2 SYGVKD. The CDR3 has 14 amino acids. V lost 8 bases and J lost 5; bases outside the gene matches: 7. The CDR3 DNA reads TGTGCCATCCGTAGGACTAGCGGGACGGACGAGCAGTACTTC. It is translated as CAIRRTSGTDEQYF.

The V gene is TRBV19, the J gene TRBJ1-6; 10 nucleotides agree with TRBD1. This CDR3 comprises 15 residues. The germline V gene encodes CDR1 LNHDA and CDR2 SQIVND (reference sequence). J gave up 9 bases and V 3 bases, and 5 bases lay outside the gene matches. CDR3 region: CASSIGQGGISPLHF. The CDR3 bases are TGTGCCAGTAGTATCGGACAGGGGGGTATTTCACCCCTCCACTTT.

The genes are TRBV5-1 and TRBJ1-2; D unresolved. V lost 4 bases and J 3 bases, leaving 7 bases between the germline ends. Germline V lookup: CDR1 SGHRS, CDR2 YFSETQ. The CDR3 totals 12 residues. The CDR3 is CASSNNHYGYTF. The CDR3 DNA reads as TGCGCCAGCAGCAACAACCACTATGGCTACACCTTC. The full variable domain, rest sourced from reference TRBV5-1 and TRBJ1-2, is KAGVTQTPRYLIKTRGQQVTLSCSPISGHRSVSWYQQTPGQGLQFLFEYFSETQRNKGNFPGRFSGRQFSNSRSEMNVSTLELGDSALYLCASSNNHYGYTFGSGTRLTVV.

This chain uses TRBV2 with TRBJ1-6; 11 nucleotides line up with TRBD1. V was clipped by 6 bases and J by 11 bases; unmatched bases: 3. Germline loops: CDR1 SNHLY, CDR2 FYNNEI. The CDR3 is made up of 13 amino acids. The CDR3 coding sequence is TGTGCCAGCAGCGGACAGGGGGCCCCACCCCTCCACTTT. Translating gives CASSGQGAPPLHF.